What follows is one T cell receptor beta chain and its context. This sample stems from a study of blood T cells in healthy people across ages. Alongside a J-beta primer mix, a sample-barcoded 5' primer served in a second PCR lasting about 7 to 12 cycles. Each CDR3 protein is one row after TCRdb ran MiXCR on the 5' RACE reads. The repertoire holds over 1,200,000 distinct CDR3 sequences, approximately 59% seen once, with 6.5% to 8% in the top ten. The germline V gene has CDR1 MRHNA and CDR2 SNTAGT. V was shortened by 8 bases and J by 0 bases, with 14 bases between the two germline ends. The CDR3 sequence is 15 residues long.

The sequence was obtained from a man younger than 35 in good health. The chain is built from TRBV6-4 and TRBJ1-5, with unresolved D. Sequencing was carried out using blood. The CDR3 here is CASRVGYNSNQPQHF. CDR3 nucleotides: TGTGCCAGCCGTGTTGGTTATAATAGCAATCAGCCCCAGCATTTT.